Listed below are T cell receptor beta chains from one sample, sequenced in a study of T cell changes during pregnancy in multiple sclerosis. TCRdb keeps only in-frame clones here, not all; method: immunoSEQ multiplex PCR. The table lists some 59,000 clones, roughly 90% of them singletons. Source: peripheral blood, taken in the second trimester of pregnancy. All receptors come from a female donor with multiple sclerosis, enrolled in a pregnancy study. Each CDR3 is given with its conserved first and last residue. Fields, in order: D gene, J gene, V gene, clone size, CDR3 protein, CDR3 DNA. A D gene is named only where the DNA matches it firmly. Expanded clones are given a class, and other clones once, few, many or no size at all.

d_call: TRBD1; j_call: TRBJ2-7; v_call: TRBV2; clone_size: -; cdr3_aa: CASSQDYYRGEQYF; cdr3_nt: TGTGCCAGCAGCCAAGATTACTACAGGGGAGAGCAGTACTTC
d_call: -; j_call: TRBJ1-5; v_call: TRBV28; clone_size: few; cdr3_aa: CASSARGGVSNQPQHF; cdr3_nt: TGTGCCAGCAGTGCTCGAGGGGGGGTGAGCAATCAGCCCCAGCATTTT
d_call: -; j_call: TRBJ1-2; v_call: TRBV5-4; clone_size: -; cdr3_aa: CASSLSGYYGYTF; cdr3_nt: TGTGCCAGCAGCCTGTCGGGGTACTATGGCTACACCTTC
d_call: -; j_call: TRBJ2-2; v_call: TRBV6-1; clone_size: -; cdr3_aa: CASSSPAVHGGELFF; cdr3_nt: TGTGCCAGCTCTAGCCCAGCAGTCCATGGCGGGGAGCTGTTTTTT
d_call: TRBD2; j_call: TRBJ2-5; v_call: TRBV5-1; clone_size: -; cdr3_aa: CASSFGLAGGQGETQYF; cdr3_nt: TGCGCCAGCAGCTTCGGACTAGCGGGGGGGCAGGGAGAGACCCAGTACTTC
d_call: TRBD2; j_call: TRBJ2-7; v_call: TRBV6-1; clone_size: -; cdr3_aa: CASSGSDRSQGGESSEQYF; cdr3_nt: TGTGCCAGCAGTGGATCCGACCGCTCGCAGGGAGGGGAATCCTCCGAGCAGTACTTC
d_call: TRBD1; j_call: TRBJ2-1; v_call: TRBV29-1; clone_size: -; cdr3_aa: CSVEDGTGSVF; cdr3_nt: TGCAGCGTTGAAGATGGGACAGGTTCGGTCTTC
d_call: TRBD1; j_call: TRBJ1-1; v_call: TRBV30; clone_size: -; cdr3_aa: CAWDRGWGTEAFF; cdr3_nt: TGTGCCTGGGACAGGGGTTGGGGTACTGAAGCTTTCTTT
d_call: -; j_call: TRBJ2-7; v_call: TRBV4-1; clone_size: -; cdr3_aa: CASSQVSGSTYEQYF; cdr3_nt: TGCGCCAGCAGCCAAGTCTCAGGCAGCACCTACGAGCAGTACTTC
d_call: TRBD1; j_call: TRBJ1-3; v_call: TRBV19; clone_size: -; cdr3_aa: CASSFPGGAGNTIYF; cdr3_nt: TGTGCCAGTAGTTTTCCAGGGGGCGCGGGAAACACCATATATTTT
d_call: TRBD1; j_call: TRBJ1-3; v_call: TRBV9; clone_size: once; cdr3_aa: CASSVDWTGDYGNTIYF; cdr3_nt: TGTGCCAGCAGCGTAGATTGGACAGGGGATTATGGAAACACCATATATTTT
d_call: -; j_call: TRBJ2-1; v_call: TRBV7-6; clone_size: -; cdr3_aa: CASSLTPGLQFF; cdr3_nt: TGTGCCAGCAGCTTAACCCCCGGTTTACAGTTCTTC
d_call: -; j_call: TRBJ1-4; v_call: TRBV18; clone_size: once; cdr3_aa: CASSLQQDIVEKLFF; cdr3_nt: TGTGCCAGCTCGCTACAACAGGACATAGTGGAAAAACTATTTTTT
d_call: TRBD2; j_call: TRBJ2-5; v_call: TRBV7-2; clone_size: -; cdr3_aa: CASSLVAQRGETQYF; cdr3_nt: TGTGCCAGCAGCTTAGTGGCGCAGCGGGGAGAGACCCAGTACTTC
d_call: -; j_call: TRBJ1-1; v_call: TRBV7-9; clone_size: -; cdr3_aa: CASRRFANTEAFF; cdr3_nt: TGTGCCAGCCGGAGGTTTGCGAACACTGAAGCTTTCTTT
d_call: -; j_call: TRBJ2-1; v_call: TRBV13; clone_size: -; cdr3_aa: CASSLQRRLYNEQFF; cdr3_nt: TGTGCCAGCAGCTTGCAACGCCGACTCTACAATGAGCAGTTCTTC
d_call: TRBD1; j_call: TRBJ1-1; v_call: TRBV5-1; clone_size: -; cdr3_aa: CASSFITGGTEAFF; cdr3_nt: TGCGCCAGCAGCTTTATTACAGGGGGCACTGAAGCTTTCTTT
d_call: -; j_call: TRBJ2-1; v_call: TRBV4-1; clone_size: once; cdr3_aa: CASSSLDGSSYNEQFF; cdr3_nt: TGCGCCAGCAGCTCATTGGACGGGAGTTCCTACAATGAGCAGTTCTTC
d_call: -; j_call: TRBJ1-5; v_call: TRBV7-9; clone_size: -; cdr3_aa: CASGCPSGLYSNQPQHF; cdr3_nt: TGTGCCAGCGGGTGTCCCTCGGGACTATATAGCAATCAGCCCCAGCATTTT
d_call: -; j_call: TRBJ1-6; v_call: TRBV21-1; clone_size: -; cdr3_aa: CASSKHDRGGFCNSPLHF; cdr3_nt: TGTGCCAGCAGCAAACATGACAGGGGTGGCTTTTGTAATTCACCCCTCCACTTT